This T cell receptor beta chain was sequenced in a study of T-cell memory formation after mild COVID-19. Whole-study results and caveats: Proof of SARS-CoV-2 specificity was absent for the second-wave clones that crested on day 37.

In its sample, this clonotype was seen a few times. What it binds is not known. Germline CDR1 is GTSNPN and CDR2 is SVGIG (reference sequence). V dropped 0 bases and J dropped 6; count of bases not matched to a gene: 8. The CDR3 sequence is 14 residues long. TCRdb used MiXCR to reprocess the 5' RACE reads, holding one entry per CDR3 protein. The table has roughly 550,000 distinct CDR3 sequences, around 21% seen once. Sequenced sample: PBMCs or a T cell subset sorted from them (not recorded which). This sequence joins TRBV30 and TRBJ2-7; 7 bases map to TRBD2. The receptor was derived from an adult woman who had mild COVID-19 (a few samples of this study predate the infection). Cell type and time point are not known. The CDR3 region has the DNA TGTGCCTGGAGTGTAGGCAGCGGGGCCTCCGAGCAGTACTTC. The encoded protein is CAWSVGSGASEQYF. Based on the CDR3 plus reference TRBV30 and TRBJ2-7, the full variable domain is SQTIHQWPATLVQPVGSPLSLECTVEGTSNPNLYWYRQAAGRGLQLLFYSVGIGQISSEVPQNLSASRPQDRQFILSSKKLLLSDSGFYLCAWSVGSGASEQYFGPGTRLTVT.